The present TCR beta chain was sequenced within a study of T-cell reconstitution after alpha-beta-depleted transplantation in children. The library targeted TCRbeta and was prepared with unique molecular identifiers. TCRdb redid the calling of the PCR reads with MiXCR, one entry per CDR3 protein. Found here are approximately 520,000 distinct CDR3 sequences, less than 35% of them singletons; the top ten hold around 2.3%. CDR3 length: 13 residues. CDR1 and CDR2 (germline): DFQATT, SNEGSKA (reference sequence). V lost 5 bases and J lost 3; bases outside the gene matches: 6. The clonotype comes from a human donor who donated a stem cell graft to a child with aplastic anemia. This sequence joins TRBV20-1 and TRBJ1-1, with 7 bases aligning to TRBD1. The material was PBMCs from the stem cell graft donor, obtained from the stem cell graft. The DNA for the CDR3 is TGCAGTGCTGTTGACAGGGTGGACACTGAAGCTTTCTTT. Translating gives CSAVDRVDTEAFF.